This record looks at one T cell receptor (beta chain) sequence and its context. Clones were sequenced by immunoSEQ multiplex PCR, and TCRdb holds only the in-frame ones, with some missing. The data contain fewer than 75,000 clones, 94% of them singletons. This record belongs to a study of cytomegalovirus exposure and HLA in healthy donors. Study information: Per a later analysis, the approximately 600 first-cohort and approximately 120 validation repertoires shared one platform.

The germline V gene has CDR1 GTSNPN and CDR2 SVGIG (reference sequence). The CDR3 is made up of 14 amino acids. V lost 4 bases and J lost 3; bases outside the gene matches: 7. The genes are TRBV30 and TRBJ2-7; 9 bases are shared with TRBD1. This sequence originates from a woman aged 18-29 years in good health and CMV-seropositive. Sequenced sample: PBMCs. CDR3 nucleotide sequence: TGTGCCTGGAATGCTGGGACAGGGCTCTACGAGCAGTACTTC. This codes for CAWNAGTGLYEQYF. Full variable domain (remainder filled in from reference TRBV30 and TRBJ2-7): SQTIHQWPATLVQPVGSPLSLECTVEGTSNPNLYWYRQAAGRGLQLLFYSVGIGQISSEVPQNLSASRPQDRQFILSSKKLLLSDSGFYLCAWNAGTGLYEQYFGPGTRLTVT.